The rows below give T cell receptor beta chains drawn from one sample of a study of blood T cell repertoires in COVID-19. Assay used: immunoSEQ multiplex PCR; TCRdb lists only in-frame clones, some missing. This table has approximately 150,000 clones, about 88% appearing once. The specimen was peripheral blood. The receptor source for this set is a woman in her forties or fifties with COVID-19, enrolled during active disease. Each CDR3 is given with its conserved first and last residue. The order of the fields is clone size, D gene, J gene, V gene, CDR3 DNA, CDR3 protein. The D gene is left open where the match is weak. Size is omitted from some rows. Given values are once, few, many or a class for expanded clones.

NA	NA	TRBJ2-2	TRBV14	TGTGCCAGCAGCCAAGATTCCTCCCTGAACACCGGGGAGCTGTTTTTT	CASSQDSSLNTGELFF
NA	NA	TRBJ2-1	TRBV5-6	TGTGCCAGCAGCTTGGCCGGGGGGCCCAATGAGCAGTTCTTC	CASSLAGGPNEQFF
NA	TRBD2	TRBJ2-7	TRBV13	TGTGCCGCCGGGGCGGGGGGACAATACGAGCAGTACTTC	CAAGAGGQYEQYF
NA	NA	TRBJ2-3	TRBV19	TGTGCCAGTAGTATAGGGACAGCCACAGATACGCAGTATTTT	CASSIGTATDTQYF
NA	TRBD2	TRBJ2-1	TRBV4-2	TGTGCCAGCACCGAAGGGTTGGGACTAGAAAATGAGCAGTTCTTC	CASTEGLGLENEQFF
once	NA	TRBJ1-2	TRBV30	TGTGCCTGGGGATGGGCGGGGGCGGTCTATGGCTACACCTTC	CAWGWAGAVYGYTF
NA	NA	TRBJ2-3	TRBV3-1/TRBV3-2	TGTGCCAGCAGCCAAAGGAGGCTACCCACAGATACGCAGTATTTT	CASSQRRLPTDTQYF
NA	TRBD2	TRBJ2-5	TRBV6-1	TGTGCCAGCAGTGAAGGAATTAGCGGGGGGCAAGAGACCCAGTACTTC	CASSEGISGGQETQYF
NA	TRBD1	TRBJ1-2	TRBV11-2	TGTGCCAGCAGCCAAAACAGGGGGCTTAACTATGGCTACACCTTC	CASSQNRGLNYGYTF
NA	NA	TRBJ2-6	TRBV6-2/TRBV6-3	TGTGCCAGCAGTTACCCTCGGACAGCTGGGGCCAACGTCCTGACTTTC	CASSYPRTAGANVLTF